The clone carrying this T cell receptor (beta chain) came up a few times. The target antigen is unknown. From germline, CDR1 is MRHNA and CDR2 SNTAGT. V dropped 4 bases and J dropped 3 bases, with 6 bases sitting between them. The CDR3 totals 13 residues. This table comes from immunoSEQ multiplex PCR, and its TCRdb copy is limited to in-frame clones, with some not included. The sample holds under 70,000 clones, 90% to 95% seen once. These data are taken from a study of OX40 agonist ivuxolimab in advanced cancers. Overall study results and limits: Nonresponders, in some cases, also had low normalized T-cell clonal expansion.

Sequencing was performed on CD4+ or CD8+ T cells sorted from blood, taken in a trial of the OX40 agonist ivuxolimab. The chain is built from TRBV6-4 and TRBJ2-2; D is perhaps TRBD1 (6 bases). The receptor was derived from an adult with an advanced solid tumor such as melanoma, head and neck, liver or kidney cancer. The CDR3 reads CASSGTDTGELFF. DNA of the CDR3: TGTGCCAGCAGTGGGACAGACACCGGGGAGCTGTTTTTT.